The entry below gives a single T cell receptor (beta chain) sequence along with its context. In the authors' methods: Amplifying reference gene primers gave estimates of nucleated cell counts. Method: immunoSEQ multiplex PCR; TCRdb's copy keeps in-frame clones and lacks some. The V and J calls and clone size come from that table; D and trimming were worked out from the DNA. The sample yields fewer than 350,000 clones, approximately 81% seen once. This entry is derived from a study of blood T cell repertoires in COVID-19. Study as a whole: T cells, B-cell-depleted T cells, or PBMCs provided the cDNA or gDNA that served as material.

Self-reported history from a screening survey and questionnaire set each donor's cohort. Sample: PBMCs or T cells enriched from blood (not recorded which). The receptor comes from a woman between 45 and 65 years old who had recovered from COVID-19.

CDR3 residues: CASSLGRSAANTGELFF. DNA for the CDR3: TGTGCCAGCAGCTTAGGGCGTAGCGCTGCGAACACCGGGGAGCTGTTTTTT. The J gene is TRBJ2-2, the V gene TRBV11-2; possible D gene TRBD2, 5 bases. V shed 1 base and J shed 0 bases, with 12 bases lying between them. The CDR3 spans 17 residues. CDR1 SGHAT and CDR2 FQNNGV come from the germline V gene.